This is a list of T cell receptor beta chains from one sample in a study of blood T cell repertoires in COVID-19. Clones were sequenced by immunoSEQ multiplex PCR, and TCRdb holds only the in-frame ones, with some missing. The table records 410,000 or so clones, 89% of them present only once. Sequencing was performed on peripheral blood. The receptors originated from a woman between 35 and 50 years old with COVID-19, enrolled during active disease. Each CDR3 is given without its conserved first and last residue.

J	V	CDR3
TRBJ1-5	TRBV27	ASSLGASNQPQH
TRBJ1-1	TRBV5-4	ASSFSSRGPEAF
TRBJ2-3	TRBV4-2	ASSQEALWDTQY
TRBJ1-2	TRBV28	ASIRTGGGYT
TRBJ2-1	TRBV30	AWGIGTTGNEQF
TRBJ1-2	TRBV4-3	ASSQRGGDYGYT
TRBJ2-3	TRBV18	ASSPQDRGSTDTQY
TRBJ1-4	TRBV4-3	ASSQDPETGTNEKLF
TRBJ2-3	TRBV27	ASSLSYRLADTQY
TRBJ2-7	TRBV19	ASSIRRTAGGEQY
TRBJ2-4	TRBV20-1	SASGSGAKNIQY
TRBJ1-2	TRBV6-1	ASSEALGGYGYT
TRBJ2-7	TRBV9	ASSVGAILQHEQY
TRBJ2-3	TRBV14	ASSQGLAGGDTQY
TRBJ2-7	TRBV3-1/TRBV3-2	ASSWTDGSYEQY
TRBJ1-1	TRBV18	ASSGTGGWAEAF
TRBJ2-1	TRBV4-3	ASSQGMDRSSYNEQF
TRBJ1-2	TRBV7-2	ASSETGGYGYT
TRBJ2-2	TRBV2	ASTRDANTGELF
TRBJ1-1	TRBV15	ATSRAQGEAF
TRBJ1-2	TRBV28	ASRPGFTGGYT
TRBJ1-3	TRBV6-5	ASKSYAGSGNTIY
TRBJ1-2	TRBV28	ASRNRVGYGYT
TRBJ1-2	TRBV18	ASSPGEIHYGYT
TRBJ2-1	TRBV7-2	ASSLGRGPPYNEQF
TRBJ1-5	TRBV19	ASSMDSPRTPQH
TRBJ2-2	TRBV19	ASSMGGTPRTGELF
TRBJ2-4	TRBV19	ASSIESTGAAKNIQY
TRBJ2-7	TRBV19	ASSISGLAGASYEQY
TRBJ2-2	TRBV28	ASSSLGDRFNTGELF
TRBJ1-5	TRBV3-1/TRBV3-2	ASSQGAYSNQPQH
TRBJ2-2	TRBV19	ATQQRQRNTGELF
TRBJ2-7	TRBV28	ASRDSGSLDEQY
TRBJ1-1	TRBV4-1	ASSPGEGWGTEAF
TRBJ2-3	TRBV5-6	ASSFKLSTDTQY
TRBJ1-2	TRBV27	ASSLRGRGPFNYGYT
TRBJ2-7	TRBV7-3	ATSSSYRGTYEQY
TRBJ1-1	TRBV2	ASRKGAGNTEAF
TRBJ2-2	TRBV19	ASRFGRGITGELF
TRBJ2-1	TRBV10-3	AISGLGQVNNEQF
TRBJ2-1	TRBV28	AVKGLAGVDGYNEQF
TRBJ2-3	TRBV29-1	SVDKSTDTQY
TRBJ1-4	TRBV25-1	ASSVTNPNEKLF
TRBJ2-1	TRBV19	ASSDSYNEQF
TRBJ2-1	TRBV5-1	ASSPGLAGGSYNEQF
TRBJ1-6	TRBV6-6	ASGTGGASYNSPLH
TRBJ2-1	TRBV7-2	ASSLGSGRGRGEQF
TRBJ2-2	TRBV30	AWSTRPGAGELF
TRBJ1-2	TRBV9	ASSVGDRLVGYT
TRBJ1-4	TRBV6-5	ASSYSGQSSEKLF
TRBJ1-4	TRBV3-1/TRBV3-2	ASSQGAGVEKLF